These T cell receptor beta chains were read from a single sample in a study of T cell repertoires in cytomegalovirus infection. In TCRdb, the reads were re-called with MiXCR into one record per CDR3 protein. The repertoire consists of around 750,000 distinct CDR3 sequences, with approximately 30% occurring once and the leading ten covering 9.5% to 15%. Their antigens are not known. The sequences come from cultured CD8+ T cells from PBMCs, collected from culture after CMV antigen stimulation. The origin of the receptors is a human donor in good health (CMV status not recorded). Some clones in this sample may be carry-over from other donors' samples. Each CDR3 is given with its conserved first and last residue. The order of the fields is V gene, D gene, clone size, CDR3 length, J gene, CDR3 protein, CDR3 DNA. The D gene is left open where the match is weak. Where a row states a size, it is once, few, many or the class of an expanded clone; other rows omit it.

TRBV7-9,-,few,14,TRBJ1-4,CASSFNAANEKLFF,TGTGCCAGCAGCTTCAATGCCGCTAATGAAAAACTGTTTTTT
TRBV27,-,few,14,TRBJ1-5,CASSFSRINQPQHF,TGTGCCAGCAGTTTTTCCCGGATCAATCAGCCCCAGCATTTT
TRBV9,TRBD1,once,16,TRBJ1-1,CASSSRCDRVETEAFF,TGTGCCAGCAGCTCTCGATGCGACAGGGTAGAAACTGAAGCTTTCTTT
TRBV7-8,-,many,15,TRBJ2-5,CASSLEDRYLETQYF,TGTGCCAGCAGCTTAGAAGACAGGTATCTGGAGACCCAGTACTTC
TRBV6-4,TRBD2,-,15,TRBJ2-3,CATSFGLAGSDTQYF,TGTGCCACCTCCTTCGGACTAGCGGGGTCAGATACGCAGTATTTT
TRBV6-2/TRBV6-3,TRBD2,few,16,TRBJ2-5,CASSYSLAGGRETQYF,TGTGCCAGCAGTTACTCGCTAGCGGGGGGGAGAGAGACCCAGTACTTC
TRBV7-8,-,-,15,TRBJ1-1,CASSPRTYSNTEAFF,TGTGCCAGCAGCCCTAGGACATACAGCAACACTGAAGCTTTCTTT
TRBV6-1,TRBD1,many,14,TRBJ2-3,CATDRGRGTDTQYF,TGTGCCACGGACAGGGGGCGTGGTACAGATACGCAGTATTTT
TRBV19,-,few,13,TRBJ2-1,CASSIGPSSEQFF,TGTGCCAGTAGTATAGGCCCGAGTAGTGAGCAGTTCTTC
TRBV11-2,TRBD2,-,14,TRBJ2-7,CASSLAGGAWEQYF,TGTGCCAGCAGCCTCGCGGGGGGCGCGTGGGAGCAGTACTTC
TRBV7-8,TRBD1,many,15,TRBJ1-4,CASSWTGAPNEKLFF,TGTGCCAGCAGCTGGACAGGGGCGCCGAATGAAAAACTGTTTTTT
TRBV9,-,-,14,TRBJ1-1,CASSVGWESTEAFF,TGTGCCAGCAGCGTAGGATGGGAGAGCACTGAAGCTTTCTTT
TRBV27,TRBD2,-,11,TRBJ2-1,CASSIGGKQFF,TGTGCCAGCAGTATCGGGGGGAAGCAGTTCTTC
TRBV7-9,-,few,13,TRBJ1-2,CASSSDQNYGYTF,TGTGCCAGCAGCTCGGACCAGAACTATGGCTACACCTTC
TRBV7-6,-,many,16,TRBJ2-3,CASSPRPLGSTDTQYF,TGTGCCAGCAGCCCCCGGCCCCTGGGTAGTACAGATACGCAGTATTTT
TRBV4-3,-,-,14,TRBJ2-2,CASSQEGVTGELFF,TGCGCCAGCAGCCAAGAAGGGGTCACCGGGGAGCTGTTTTTT
TRBV7-4,TRBD1,-,19,TRBJ2-2,CASSHPTGTVLLYTGELFF,TGTGCCAGCAGCCATCCTACCGGGACAGTTTTATTGTACACCGGGGAGCTGTTTTTT
TRBV6-5,TRBD1,-,15,TRBJ2-3,CASRQGAPAADTQYF,TGTGCCAGCAGACAGGGGGCCCCCGCGGCAGATACGCAGTATTTT
TRBV27,-,-,12,TRBJ1-1,CASTGGGVKAFF,TGTGCCAGCACCGGGGGAGGGGTTAAAGCTTTCTTT
TRBV2,-,few,14,TRBJ1-2,CAIIVGGANYGYTF,TGTGCCATTATCGTTGGGGGAGCTAACTATGGCTACACCTTC
TRBV5-3,-,-,15,TRBJ1-3,CARSLVAETGNTIYF,TGTGCCAGAAGCTTGGTAGCGGAGACGGGAAACACCATATATTTT
TRBV6-6,-,-,14,TRBJ1-1,CASNQGLMNTEAFF,TGTGCCAGCAATCAGGGCTTGATGAACACTGAAGCTTTCTTT
TRBV10-3,TRBD1,few,15,TRBJ1-1,CAIRNRGDRNTEAFF,TGTGCCATCAGGAACAGGGGTGATAGAAACACTGAAGCTTTCTTT
TRBV7-9,TRBD1,-,18,TRBJ2-1,CASSLDGLTGTGIDEQFF,TGTGCCAGCAGCTTAGATGGGCTTACCGGGACAGGGATCGATGAGCAGTTCTTC
TRBV14,-,-,12,TRBJ1-2,CASSQMTLGTTF,TGTGCCAGCAGCCAAATGACTTTGGGGACGACCTTC
TRBV12-3/TRBV12-4,-,-,13,TRBJ2-5,CASSPGSKETQYF,TGTGCCAGCAGTCCGGGGTCGAAGGAGACCCAGTACTTC
TRBV20-1,-,-,13,TRBJ2-1,CSARVRGLIEQFF,TGCAGTGCTAGAGTTAGGGGATTGATTGAGCAGTTCTTC
TRBV18,TRBD1,few,14,TRBJ1-1,CASSPRTGSTEAFF,TGTGCCAGCTCACCGAGGACAGGGAGCACTGAAGCTTTCTTT
TRBV29-1,-,-,11,TRBJ1-1,CSVGRETEAFF,TGCAGCGTTGGGAGGGAAACTGAAGCTTTCTTT
TRBV12-3/TRBV12-4,-,few,16,TRBJ2-1,CASRSKSGTTLKGQFF,TGTGCCAGCAGATCGAAAAGTGGGACAACGCTGAAGGGGCAGTTCTTC
TRBV6-5,-,-,15,TRBJ1-5,CASRLRDNPNQPQHF,TGTGCCAGCAGACTCCGGGACAACCCAAATCAGCCCCAGCATTTT
TRBV5-6,-,few,14,TRBJ2-1,CASSSGRPYNEQFF,TGTGCCAGCAGCTCGGGGAGGCCCTACAATGAGCAGTTCTTC
TRBV27,TRBD1,-,16,TRBJ1-1,CASSLLGDRVNTEAFF,TGTGCCAGCAGTTTATTAGGGGACAGGGTGAACACTGAAGCTTTCTTT
TRBV19,-,few,16,TRBJ1-2,CASTGPTGYRLEGYTF,TGTGCCAGTACGGGACCCACCGGTTACCGCCTCGAGGGCTACACCTTC